One and the same sample provided the 20 T cell receptor beta chains below, sequenced in a study of T cell changes during pregnancy in multiple sclerosis. Profiling relied on immunoSEQ multiplex PCR, and the TCRdb table lists in-frame clones only, not all of them. The repertoire holds just under 65,000 clones, with about 90% as singletons. The sample in question was peripheral blood, obtained in the second trimester of pregnancy. The receptors were sampled from a female donor in good health, enrolled as a control in a pregnancy study.

This sequence joins TRBV7-2 and TRBJ2-6, with 11 bases identical to TRBD1. J lost 2 bases, V lost 1 base, and 4 bases had no gene match. This CDR3 is built from 18 residues. Germline CDR1 and CDR2: SGHTA and FQGNSA. The CDR3 sequence is CASSLGGQGATGANVLTF. As DNA, the CDR3 is TGTGCCAGCAGCTTAGGAGGACAGGGGGCGACTGGGGCCAACGTCCTGACTTTC.

In its sample, this clone was seen once. The V call is TRBV9, the J call TRBJ2-2; D is perhaps TRBD2 (6 bases). Trimming removed 0 bases from V and 6 bases from J, with 21 bases in between. CDR1 is SGDLS and CDR2 is YYNGEE in the germline V gene. The length of the CDR3 is 18 residues. CDR3 bases: TGTGCCAGCAGCGTAGCTAAGAGACCCCACGGGGGACCCGGGGAGCTGTTTTTT. It translates to CASSVAKRPHGGPGELFF. The variable domain in full, with the rest retrieved from reference TRBV9 and TRBJ2-2, is DSGVTQTPKHLITATGQRVTLRCSPRSGDLSVYWYQQSLDQGLQFLIQYYNGEERAKGNILERFSAQQFPDLHSELNLSSLELGDSALYFCASSVAKRPHGGPGELFFGEGSRLTVL.

This chain uses TRBV18 with TRBJ1-3; D possibly corresponds to TRBD1 (6 bases). Germline CDR1 reads KGHSH; CDR2 reads LQKENI. Deletions cut 1 base from V and 0 bases from J, with 13 bases between. The length of the CDR3 is 17 residues. The CDR3 protein is CASSPRFRGFSGNTIYF. The CDR3, as DNA: TGTGCCAGCTCACCACGGTTCAGGGGCTTCTCTGGAAACACCATATATTTT. Variable domain in full (rest from reference TRBV18 and TRBJ1-3): NAGVMQNPRHLVRRRGQEARLRCSPMKGHSHVYWYRQLPEEGLKFMVYLQKENIIDESGMPKERFSAEFPKEGPSILRIQQVVRGDSAAYFCASSPRFRGFSGNTIYFGEGSWLTVV.

CDR3 sequence (DNA): TGTGCCAGCAGCTCCACTTACCGACAGGGGGGACTTAACTATGGCTACACCTTC. Protein sequence: CASSSTYRQGGLNYGYTF. This sequence joins TRBV7-9 and TRBJ1-2, with 9 bases matching TRBD1. Germline assignment: CDR1 SEHNR and CDR2 FQNEAQ (reference sequence). The CDR3 length is 18 residues. V was clipped by 4 bases and J by 1 base; unmatched bases: 13. The entire variable domain, with the rest obtained from reference TRBV7-9 and TRBJ1-2, is as follows: DTGVSQNPRHKITKRGQNVTFRCDPISEHNRLYWYRQTLGQGPEFLTYFQNEAQLEKSRLLSDRFSAERPKGSFSTLEIQRTEQGDSAMYLCASSSTYRQGGLNYGYTFGSGTRLTVV.

The V and J genes are TRBV6-5 and TRBJ1-5, with 10 nucleotides matching TRBD1. CDR1 is MNHEY, CDR2 SVGAGI, per germline. V gave up 4 bases and J gave up 9 bases; unmatched junction bases: 9. This CDR3 has 15 amino acids. In nucleotides, the CDR3 is TGTGCCAGCAGTTCGACAGGGGGCAGGTTGGGGCCCCAGCATTTT. Its translation is CASSSTGGRLGPQHF.

The rearrangement links TRBV30 to TRBJ1-2, with no clear D. Trimming shortened V by 0 bases and J by 8 bases, and 10 bases separated the two germline ends. Germline V gene data show CDR1 as GTSNPN and CDR2 as SVGIG (reference sequence). This CDR3 has 12 amino acids. The CDR3 protein is CAWSVLGGGYTF. CDR3 DNA sequence: TGTGCCTGGAGTGTATTAGGCGGGGGCTACACCTTC.

Here the CDR3 reads CASKPTGSSYEQYF. In nucleotides, the CDR3 is TGTGCCAGCAAACCCACGGGGAGCTCCTACGAGCAGTACTTC. The chain carries TRBV28 and TRBJ2-7; perhaps TRBD2 as D (5 bases). There are 14 residues in the CDR3. Germline V CDR1 and CDR2: MDHEN, SYDVKM. The V end lost 7 bases, the J end lost 0 bases, and 13 bases lay between the germline ends.

The chain employs TRBV13 and TRBJ1-4; 7 nucleotides match TRBD1. Germline assignment: CDR1 PRHDT and CDR2 FYEKMQ (reference sequence). The CDR3 is 16 amino acids. V was pared by 4 bases and J by 6 bases, with 11 bases of the junction left unmatched. In nucleotides, the CDR3 is TGTGCCAGCAGCTCCTCGAAGGGGGCTTCTGATGAAAAACTGTTTTTT. This encodes CASSSSKGASDEKLFF.

This chain uses TRBV25-1 with TRBJ2-1; 7 bases are shared with TRBD2. V shed 11 bases, J shed 7 bases, and the junction held 8 bases outside the gene matches. CDR3 length equals 12 residues. Germline CDR1 reads MGHDK; CDR2 reads SYGVNS. CDR3 sequence reads: CASGRGENEQFF. The CDR3 nucleotides are TGTGCCTCCGGACGGGGGGAGAATGAGCAGTTCTTC.

The V and J genes are TRBV5-1 and TRBJ1-1, with a weak D call TRBD1 (6 bases). The CDR3 loop spans 14 amino acids. Germline V gene sequence: CDR1 SGHRS, CDR2 YFSETQ. V lost 0 bases and J lost 8, with 14 bases in between. Here the CDR3 DNA reads TGCGCCAGCAGCTTGGCTGAGCCCCAGGGGGAAGCTTTCTTT. It translates to CASSLAEPQGEAFF.

The chain joins TRBV30 to TRBJ1-6; D uncertain. The CDR3 covers 11 residues. V was pared by 5 bases and J by 14 bases, with 13 bases between. Germline CDR1 GTSNPN, CDR2 SVGIG (reference sequence). Here the CDR3 reads CAWAQRDALHF. In nucleotides, the CDR3 is TGTGCCTGGGCCCAGAGGGATGCCCTCCACTTT. Full variable domain (remainder filled in from reference TRBV30 and TRBJ1-6): SQTIHQWPATLVQPVGSPLSLECTVEGTSNPNLYWYRQAAGRGLQLLFYSVGIGQISSEVPQNLSASRPQDRQFILSSKKLLLSDSGFYLCAWAQRDALHFGNGTRLTVT.

The chain uses TRBV5-6 and TRBJ1-1; a possible D gene is TRBD1 (6 bases). The CDR3 has 15 residues. CDR1 is SGHDT, CDR2 YYEEEE, per germline. Trimming took off 0 bases at V and 5 bases at J, with 14 bases between the two ends. CDR3 sequence (DNA): TGTGCCAGCAGCTTGGTTGGGGGTAGGGGGACTGAAGCTTTCTTT. This encodes CASSLVGGRGTEAFF. Drawing the rest from reference TRBV5-6 and TRBJ1-1, the complete variable domain is DAGVTQSPTHLIKTRGQQVTLRCSPKSGHDTVSWYQQALGQGPQFIFQYYEEEERQRGNFPDRFSGHQFPNYSSELNVNALLLGDSALYLCASSLVGGRGTEAFFGQGTRLTVV.

This chain uses TRBV5-8 with TRBJ1-5, with a tentative D call TRBD1 (6 bases). Germline CDR1 SGHTS, CDR2 YDEGEE. The CDR3 extends over 15 amino acids. Trimming stripped 3 bases from V and 2 bases from J, with 12 bases between. The CDR3 DNA reads TGTGCCAGCAGCTCAACAGGGTCCGGCAATCAGCCCCAGCATTTT. Its protein is CASSSTGSGNQPQHF.

This sequence joins TRBV28 and TRBJ2-1; weak D call: TRBD2 (5 bases). V dropped 6 bases and J dropped 4 bases, with 7 bases sitting between them. Looked up from germline, CDR1 is MDHEN and CDR2 is SYDVKM. This CDR3 has 12 residues. CDR3 sequence (DNA): TGTGCCAGCAGAACTAGTTACAATGAGCAGTTCTTC. This sequence encodes CASRTSYNEQFF.

The chain recombines TRBV19 with TRBJ2-1, with TRBD2 identical over 14 bases. The CDR3 consists of 21 residues. J lost 0 bases, V lost 3 bases, and 13 bases had no gene match. Germline lookup yields CDR1 LNHDA and CDR2 SQIVND (reference sequence). The CDR3: CASSIPLRTSGRPSSYNEQFF. CDR3 nucleotide sequence: TGTGCCAGTAGTATCCCGCTGCGGACTAGCGGGAGGCCCAGCTCCTACAATGAGCAGTTCTTC. Drawing the rest from reference TRBV19 and TRBJ2-1, the complete variable domain is DGGITQSPKYLFRKEGQNVTLSCEQNLNHDAMYWYRQDPGQGLRLIYYSQIVNDFQKGDIAEGYSVSREKKESFPLTVTSAQKNPTAFYLCASSIPLRTSGRPSSYNEQFFGPGTRLTVL.

Remarks on this clone: At one boundary the junction diverges from the germline segment, which might be a read error. The chain recombines TRBV18 with TRBJ2-7; weak D call: TRBD2 (5 bases). The CDR3 contains 12 residues. The V gene's germline CDR1 is KGHSH and CDR2 LQKENI. CDR3 region: CASSPDDYEQYF. CDR3 coding DNA: TGTGCCAGCTCACCAGACGACTACGAGCAATACTTC. The full variable domain, its missing parts supplied by reference TRBV18 and TRBJ2-7, is NAGVMQNPRHLVRRRGQEARLRCSPMKGHSHVYWYRQLPEEGLKFMVYLQKENIIDESGMPKERFSAEFPKEGPSILRIQQVVRGDSAAYFCASSPDDYEQYFGPGTRLTVT.

The rearrangement links TRBV27 to TRBJ2-2; the D gene is possibly TRBD1 (5 bases). Germline values: CDR1 MNHEY, CDR2 SMNVEV (reference sequence). CDR3 length: 15 residues. With 2 bases removed from V and 3 bases from J, the gap between germline ends came to 10 bases. CDR3 sequence reads: CASSLIRVDTGELFF. The DNA for the CDR3 is TGTGCCAGCAGTTTAATCAGGGTGGACACCGGGGAGCTGTTTTTT.

The rearrangement links TRBV30 to TRBJ1-5; D is uncertain. The germline V and J ends were trimmed by 1 base and 6 bases, with 10 bases remaining between them. This CDR3 contains 13 residues. The V gene's germline CDR1 is GTSNPN and CDR2 SVGIG (reference sequence). The CDR3 here is CAWSGGRGQPQHF. CDR3 DNA sequence: TGTGCCTGGAGTGGGGGTCGGGGTCAGCCCCAGCATTTT.

V is TRBV18 and J is TRBJ1-5, with 7 bases lining up with TRBD1. V trimming: 4 bases; J trimming: 0 bases; junction bases outside the gene matches: 6. The CDR3 spans 16 residues. The V gene's germline CDR1 is KGHSH and CDR2 LQKENI. The CDR3 DNA sequence: TGTGCCAGCTCACTCTCGACAGGGAGTAGCAATCAGCCCCAGCATTTT. It yields the protein CASSLSTGSSNQPQHF.

The chain joins TRBV19 to TRBJ2-3, with D perhaps matching TRBD2 (6 bases). CDR3 length: 14 residues. Germline loops: CDR1 LNHDA, CDR2 SQIVND (reference sequence). Trimming pared 2 bases from V and 2 bases from J, leaving 8 bases between. The CDR3 sequence: CASSISSATDTQYF. CDR3 sequence (DNA): TGTGCCAGTAGTATATCTAGCGCCACAGATACGCAGTATTTT.